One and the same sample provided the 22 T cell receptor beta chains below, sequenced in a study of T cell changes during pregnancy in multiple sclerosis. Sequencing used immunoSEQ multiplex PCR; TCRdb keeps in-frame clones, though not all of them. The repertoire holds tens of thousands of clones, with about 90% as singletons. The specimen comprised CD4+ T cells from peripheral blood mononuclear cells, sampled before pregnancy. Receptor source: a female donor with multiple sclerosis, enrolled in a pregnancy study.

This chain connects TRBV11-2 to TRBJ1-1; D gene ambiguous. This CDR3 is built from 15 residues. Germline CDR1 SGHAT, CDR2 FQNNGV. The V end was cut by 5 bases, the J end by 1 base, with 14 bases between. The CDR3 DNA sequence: TGTGCCAGCAGCCCAGGCCCTTTCCGGAACACTGAAGCTTTCTTT. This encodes CASSPGPFRNTEAFF. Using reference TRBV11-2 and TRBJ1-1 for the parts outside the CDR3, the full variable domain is EAGVAQSPRYKIIEKRQSVAFWCNPISGHATLYWYQQILGQGPKLLIQFQNNGVVDDSQLPKDRFSAERLKGVDSTLKIQPAKLEDSAVYLCASSPGPFRNTEAFFGQGTRLTVV.

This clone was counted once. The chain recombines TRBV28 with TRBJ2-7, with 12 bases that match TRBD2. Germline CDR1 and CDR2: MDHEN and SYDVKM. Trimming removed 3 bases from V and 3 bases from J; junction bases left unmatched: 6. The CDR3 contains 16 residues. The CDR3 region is CASSLRLAGESYEQYF. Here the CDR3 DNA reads TGTGCCAGCAGTTTGAGACTAGCGGGAGAGAGCTACGAGCAGTACTTC. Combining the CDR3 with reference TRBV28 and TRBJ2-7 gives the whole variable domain DVKVTQSSRYLVKRTGEKVFLECVQDMDHENMFWYRQDPGLGLRLIYFSYDVKMKEKGDIPEGYSVSREKKERFSLILESASTNQTSMYLCASSLRLAGESYEQYFGPGTRLTVT.

The CDR3 loop reads CASSFRGWAGVGYEQYF. Written as DNA, the CDR3 is TGTGCCAGCAGCTTTAGAGGATGGGCGGGAGTGGGCTACGAGCAGTACTTC. The V gene is TRBV11-2, the J gene TRBJ2-7, with 7 bases matching TRBD2. Germline V gene data show CDR1 as SGHAT and CDR2 as FQNNGV. The CDR3 covers 17 residues. V was clipped by 3 bases and J by 3 bases; unmatched bases: 14.

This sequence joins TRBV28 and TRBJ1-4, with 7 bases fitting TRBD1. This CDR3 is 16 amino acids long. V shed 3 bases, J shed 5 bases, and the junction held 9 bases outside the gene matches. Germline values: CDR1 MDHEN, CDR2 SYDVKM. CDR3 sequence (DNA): TGTGCCAGCAGTTTGAGGGGGCCCGGTAGGAATGAAAAACTGTTTTTT. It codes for CASSLRGPGRNEKLFF.

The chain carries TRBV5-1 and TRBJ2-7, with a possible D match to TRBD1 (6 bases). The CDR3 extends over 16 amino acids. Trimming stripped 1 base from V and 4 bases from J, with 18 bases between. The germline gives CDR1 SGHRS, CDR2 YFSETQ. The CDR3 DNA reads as TGCGCCAGCAGCTTGAACCCGGACAGCGGAGGATACGAGCAGTACTTC. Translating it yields CASSLNPDSGGYEQYF.

In DNA form, the CDR3 reads TGCGCCAGCAGCTTCTATCAGGGCCAGGGGACTGAAGCTTTCTTT. As protein: CASSFYQGQGTEAFF. The J gene is TRBJ1-1, the V gene TRBV5-1, with a tentative D call TRBD1 (6 bases). The germline gives CDR1 SGHRS, CDR2 YFSETQ. This CDR3 is built from 15 residues. Trimming pared 2 bases from V and 5 bases from J, leaving 16 bases between.

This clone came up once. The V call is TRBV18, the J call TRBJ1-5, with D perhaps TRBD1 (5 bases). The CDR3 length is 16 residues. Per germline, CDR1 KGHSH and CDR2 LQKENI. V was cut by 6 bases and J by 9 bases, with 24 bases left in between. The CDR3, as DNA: TGTGCCAGCTCCCACCTCTCCGGGGGTCCCCTAGGGCCCCAGCATTTT. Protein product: CASSHLSGGPLGPQHF.

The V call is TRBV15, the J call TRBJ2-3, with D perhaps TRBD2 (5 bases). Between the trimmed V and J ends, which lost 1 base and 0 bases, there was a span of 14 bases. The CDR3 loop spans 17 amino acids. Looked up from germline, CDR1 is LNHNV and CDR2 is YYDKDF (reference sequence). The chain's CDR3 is CATSRGGGTPSTDTQYF. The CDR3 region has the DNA TGTGCCACCAGCAGAGGAGGAGGAACCCCTAGCACAGATACGCAGTATTTT.

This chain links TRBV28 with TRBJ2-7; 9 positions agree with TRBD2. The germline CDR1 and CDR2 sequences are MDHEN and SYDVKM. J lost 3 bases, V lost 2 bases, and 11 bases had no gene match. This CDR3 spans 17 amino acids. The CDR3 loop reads CASSLRSSGMANYEQYF. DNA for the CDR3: TGTGCCAGCAGTTTAAGGTCTAGCGGGATGGCAAACTACGAGCAGTACTTC.

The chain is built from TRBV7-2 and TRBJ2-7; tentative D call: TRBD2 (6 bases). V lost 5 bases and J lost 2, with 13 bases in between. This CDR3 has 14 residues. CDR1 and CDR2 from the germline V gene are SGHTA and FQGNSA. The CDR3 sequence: CASSPPGSPYEQYF. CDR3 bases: TGTGCCAGCAGCCCACCCGGGAGCCCCTACGAGCAGTACTTC.

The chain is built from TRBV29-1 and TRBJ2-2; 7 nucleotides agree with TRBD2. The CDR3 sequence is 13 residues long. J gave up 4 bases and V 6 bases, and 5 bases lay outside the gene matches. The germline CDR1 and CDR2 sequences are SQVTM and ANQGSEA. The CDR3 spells CSVGRAGTGELFF. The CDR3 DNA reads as TGCAGCGTAGGGAGGGCCGGCACCGGGGAGCTGTTTTTT.

CDR3 bases: TGTGCCAGCAGCCGAGGGCAGGGAGCGGGGGGAATCTACAATGAGCAGTTCTTC. Amino acid sequence: CASSRGQGAGGIYNEQFF. The V and J genes are TRBV9 and TRBJ2-1; 9 nucleotides align to TRBD2. Germline CDR1 reads SGDLS; CDR2 reads YYNGEE. The CDR3 totals 18 residues. V was clipped by 4 bases and J by 3 bases; unmatched bases: 14.

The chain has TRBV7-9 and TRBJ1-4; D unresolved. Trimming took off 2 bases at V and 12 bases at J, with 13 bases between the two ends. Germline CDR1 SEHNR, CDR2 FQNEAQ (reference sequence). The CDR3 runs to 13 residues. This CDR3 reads CASSLSTRGELFF. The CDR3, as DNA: TGTGCCAGCAGCTTAAGCACCCGCGGGGAACTGTTTTTT.

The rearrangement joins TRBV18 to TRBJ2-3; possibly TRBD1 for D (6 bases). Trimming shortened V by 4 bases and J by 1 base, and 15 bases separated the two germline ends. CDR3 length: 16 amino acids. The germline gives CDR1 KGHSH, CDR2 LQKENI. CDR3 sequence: CASSRLQGKGTDTQYF. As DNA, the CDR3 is TGTGCCAGCTCACGTCTGCAGGGGAAAGGCACAGATACGCAGTATTTT.

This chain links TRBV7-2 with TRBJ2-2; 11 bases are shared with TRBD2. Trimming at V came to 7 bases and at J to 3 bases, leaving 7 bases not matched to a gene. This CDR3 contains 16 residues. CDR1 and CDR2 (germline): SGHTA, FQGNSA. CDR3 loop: CASTRGTSGHTGELFF. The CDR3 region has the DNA TGTGCCAGCACTCGCGGGACTAGCGGCCACACCGGGGAGCTGTTTTTT.

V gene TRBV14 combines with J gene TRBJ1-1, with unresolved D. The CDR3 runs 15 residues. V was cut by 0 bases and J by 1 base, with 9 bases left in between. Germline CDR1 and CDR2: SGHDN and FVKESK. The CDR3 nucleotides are TGTGCCAGCAGCCAAGATTTGAGGCAGAACACTGAAGCTTTCTTT. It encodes CASSQDLRQNTEAFF.

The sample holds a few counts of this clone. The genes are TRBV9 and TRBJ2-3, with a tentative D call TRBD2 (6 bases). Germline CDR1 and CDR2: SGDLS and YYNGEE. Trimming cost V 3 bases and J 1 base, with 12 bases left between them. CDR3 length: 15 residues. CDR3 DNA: TGTGCCAGCAGCGCTCCGGGACTCCGCACAGATACGCAGTATTTT. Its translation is CASSAPGLRTDTQYF.

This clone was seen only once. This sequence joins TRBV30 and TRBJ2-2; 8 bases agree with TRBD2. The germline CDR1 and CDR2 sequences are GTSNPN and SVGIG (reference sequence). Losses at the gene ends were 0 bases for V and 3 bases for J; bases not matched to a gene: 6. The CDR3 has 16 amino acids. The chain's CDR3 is CAWSVLGTSHTGELFF. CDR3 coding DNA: TGTGCCTGGAGTGTACTAGGGACTAGTCACACCGGGGAGCTGTTTTTT.

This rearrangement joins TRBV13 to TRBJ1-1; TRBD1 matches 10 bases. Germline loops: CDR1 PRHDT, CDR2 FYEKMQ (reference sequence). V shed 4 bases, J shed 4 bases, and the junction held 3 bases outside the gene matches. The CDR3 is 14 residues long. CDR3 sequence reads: CASSSRDRGTEAFF. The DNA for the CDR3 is TGTGCCAGCAGCTCCCGGGACAGGGGCACTGAAGCTTTCTTT.

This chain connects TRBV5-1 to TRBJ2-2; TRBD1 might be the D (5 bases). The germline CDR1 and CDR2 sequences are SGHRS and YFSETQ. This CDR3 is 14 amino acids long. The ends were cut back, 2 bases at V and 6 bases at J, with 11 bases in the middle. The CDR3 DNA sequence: TGCGCCAGCAGCTTTTCCAGGGTTCCCGGGGAGCTGTTTTTT. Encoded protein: CASSFSRVPGELFF.

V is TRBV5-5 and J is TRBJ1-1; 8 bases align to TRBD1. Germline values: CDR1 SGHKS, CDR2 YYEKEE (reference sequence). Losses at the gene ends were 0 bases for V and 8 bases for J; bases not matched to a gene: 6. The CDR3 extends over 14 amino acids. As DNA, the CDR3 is TGTGCCAGCAGCTTGGTATGGGGGACAGGCGAAGCTTTCTTT. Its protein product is CASSLVWGTGEAFF.

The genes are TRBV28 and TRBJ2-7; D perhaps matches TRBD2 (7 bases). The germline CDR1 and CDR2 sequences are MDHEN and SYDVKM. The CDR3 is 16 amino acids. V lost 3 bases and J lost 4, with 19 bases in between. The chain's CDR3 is CASSFEGGGFSYEQYF. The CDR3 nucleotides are TGTGCCAGCAGTTTCGAGGGGGGGGGATTTTCTTACGAGCAGTACTTC.